These T cell receptor beta chains were read from a single sample in a study of lymphopenia after photon versus proton radiotherapy. Assay: immunoSEQ multiplex PCR; the TCRdb copy retains only in-frame clones and omits some. The sample yields around 59,000 clones, approximately 84% seen once. Sample: peripheral blood, taken from a patient treated with proton-based radiotherapy. Receptors originate from a man aged 55 to 70 with pancreatic cancer. Each CDR3 is given with its conserved first and last residue. The D gene is left open where the match is weak. Clone size is not always given. Where it is, it says once, few, many or a class for expanded clones.

v_gene	abundance	d_gene	j_gene	CDR3nt	CDR3aa
TRBV5-4	.	.	TRBJ2-1	TGTGCCAGCAGCTTGGACTCCCGGGACGTCAATGAGCAGTTCTTC	CASSLDSRDVNEQFF
TRBV7-9	.	TRBD2	TRBJ2-3	TGTGCCAGCAGACCAAGTCCGGGACTAGCGGGAGCTAAAGATACGCAGTATTTT	CASRPSPGLAGAKDTQYF
TRBV6-5	once	.	TRBJ1-1	TGTGCCAGCAGGGAGTCGGTTGCTGAAGCTTTCTTT	CASRESVAEAFF
TRBV11-3	.	.	TRBJ2-1	TGTGCCAGCGAGATATCTCCGAGATTAGCCTACAATGAGCAGTTCTTC	CASEISPRLAYNEQFF
TRBV30	few	.	TRBJ1-5	TGTGCCTGGAGTGGACAACTCAATCAGCCCCAGCATTTT	CAWSGQLNQPQHF
TRBV19	.	.	TRBJ2-1	TGTGCCAGTAGTTCCTACAATGAGCAGTTCTTC	CASSSYNEQFF
TRBV18	once	.	TRBJ1-5	TGTGCCAGCTCACCAACCGGGGGGTACAATCAGCCCCAGCATTTT	CASSPTGGYNQPQHF
TRBV23-1	.	TRBD1	TRBJ2-3	TGCGCCAGCAGTCAATCTCTCGGCAGGGGGCGCTATCCGGATACGCAGTATTTT	CASSQSLGRGRYPDTQYF
TRBV27	.	.	TRBJ2-3	TGTGCCAGCAGTAAACAGGGGAGGACAGATACGCAGTATTTT	CASSKQGRTDTQYF
TRBV6-6	medium-sized	TRBD1	TRBJ1-2	TGTGCCAGCAGGACAGGGATGGATGGCTACACCTTC	CASRTGMDGYTF
TRBV2	.	.	TRBJ2-1	TGTGCCAGCAGACCCGACAGGAAGCAGTTCTTC	CASRPDRKQFF
TRBV11-2	.	.	TRBJ2-2	TGTGCCAGCAGTTGGGGACACCCGAACACCGGGGAGCTGTTTTTT	CASSWGHPNTGELFF
TRBV7-9	.	TRBD1	TRBJ2-7	TGTGCCAGCAGCCCCCCGACAGGGTTCAACAACGAGCAGTACTTC	CASSPPTGFNNEQYF
TRBV28	.	.	TRBJ1-1	TGTGCCAGCAGTTTAGGATTTCGTCAAGCTTTCTTT	CASSLGFRQAFF
TRBV5-1	.	.	TRBJ1-2	TGCGCCAGCAGCTTCGGCCCTTTCAATGACTATGGCTACACCTTC	CASSFGPFNDYGYTF
TRBV28	.	.	TRBJ2-1	TGTGCCAGCAGTCCCACATGGCGGGGTTTGATCTCCTACAATGAGCAGTTCTTC	CASSPTWRGLISYNEQFF
TRBV11-2	.	.	TRBJ2-7	TGTGCCAGCAGCTTAGAAGGGACATCAACCTACGAGCAGTACTTC	CASSLEGTSTYEQYF
TRBV11-2	few	TRBD2	TRBJ2-7	TGTGCCAGCAGCTCTAGCGGGGCCTCCTACGAGCAGTACTTC	CASSSSGASYEQYF
TRBV5-5	.	TRBD2	TRBJ2-1	TGTGCCAGCAGTCGAATATCCGGGACTAGCGGGATTGTTGAGCAGTTCTTC	CASSRISGTSGIVEQFF
TRBV15	.	.	TRBJ1-5	TGTGCCACCAGCCGGGACGATCAGCCCCAGCATTTT	CATSRDDQPQHF
TRBV5-5	.	TRBD2	TRBJ2-5	TGTGCCAGCAGCGCAGGGACTAGAATTGAAGAGACCCAGTACTTC	CASSAGTRIEETQYF
TRBV28	.	.	TRBJ2-7	TGTGCCAGCAGCTTCCCGGTTCCCATCTGGAGCTCCTACGAGCAGTACTTC	CASSFPVPIWSSYEQYF
TRBV7-9	few	TRBD2	TRBJ2-1	TGTGCCAGCAGCTTAGTTAGCGGCGGGGGTCGGAATGAGCAGTTCTTC	CASSLVSGGGRNEQFF
TRBV28	.	.	TRBJ1-4	TGTGCCAGCAGTTTCTTCAGGGGCGCTGAGTCTAATGAAAAACTGTTTTTT	CASSFFRGAESNEKLFF
TRBV9	.	TRBD2	TRBJ2-1	TGTGCCAGCAGCGGTACTAGCGGGACAAACAATGAGCAGTTCTTC	CASSGTSGTNNEQFF
TRBV23-1	.	TRBD1	TRBJ2-6	TGCGCCAGCAGCCAACCGGGACAGGGGGAGGCTGGGGCCAACGTCCTGACTTTC	CASSQPGQGEAGANVLTF
TRBV19	.	.	TRBJ1-5	TGTGCCAGTAGTATCGGGGGGTTCAGCGGGCAGCCCCAGCATTTT	CASSIGGFSGQPQHF
TRBV7-9	.	.	TRBJ1-1	TGTGCCAGCAGCTCCGGGGTTGTTTGGACTGAAGCTTTCTTT	CASSSGVVWTEAFF
TRBV11-3	.	TRBD2	TRBJ2-3	TGTGCCAGCAGCTTATTGGCGGGAGGGCGCACAGATACGCAGTATTTT	CASSLLAGGRTDTQYF
TRBV28	.	TRBD2	TRBJ2-7	TGTGCCAGCAGAAGCCCGGTAGCGGGAGTTTATAACGAGCAGTACTTC	CASRSPVAGVYNEQYF
TRBV19	.	TRBD1	TRBJ1-5	TGTGCCAGCGCCGACAGGGCCTCCCCTAGCAATCAGCCCCAGCATTTT	CASADRASPSNQPQHF
TRBV9	.	.	TRBJ1-2	TGTGCCAGCAGCGCCGAAGGACGCAGGTCTTATGGCTACACCTTC	CASSAEGRRSYGYTF